The next 9 T cell receptor beta chains were all read from a single sample in a study of blood T cells in healthy people across ages. It was with a sample-barcoded 5' primer and a J-beta primer mix that a second PCR of roughly 6 to 12 cycles was run. TCRdb reprocessed the 5' RACE reads via MiXCR and lists one record per CDR3 protein. This sample carries approximately 360,000 distinct CDR3 sequences, roughly half of them seen once, and the ten largest clones take over 40%. The sequenced material came from blood. The origin of the receptors is a man aged 55 to 69 in good health.

CDR3 in amino acids: CASSLGRLSTDTQYF. The CDR3 DNA is TGTGCCAGCAGCTTAGGTAGACTAAGCACAGATACGCAGTATTTT. The J gene is TRBJ2-3, the V gene TRBV7-2; D may be TRBD2 (5 bases). The CDR3 totals 15 residues. V was pared by 1 base and J by 0 bases, with 8 bases between. Germline V gives CDR1 SGHTA, CDR2 FQGNSA.

This sequence joins TRBV2 and TRBJ1-1, with 9 bases that match TRBD1. In germline, CDR1 is SNHLY, CDR2 FYNNEI. The CDR3 consists of 17 residues. The trim removed 10 bases at V and 3 bases at J, leaving 18 bases unmatched. DNA for the CDR3: TGTGCCACCCGAGGCCGGGACAGGGTTCGAGACGACACTGAAGCTTTCTTT. This translates into CATRGRDRVRDDTEAFF.

The chain is built from TRBV7-3 and TRBJ2-1, with 8 bases aligning to TRBD2. The junction had 6 bases not matched to a gene; V was cut back by 5 bases and J by 3 bases. Germline CDR1 is SGHTA and CDR2 is FQGTGA. The CDR3 covers 15 residues. In DNA form, the CDR3 reads TGTGCCAGCAGCAGTGGCAGCGGGAGCTACAATGAGCAGTTCTTC. This sequence encodes CASSSGSGSYNEQFF.

The V call is TRBV20-1, the J call TRBJ2-5; 10 bases align to TRBD1. The germline gives CDR1 DFQATT, CDR2 SNEGSKA (reference sequence). Trimming removed 5 bases from V and 8 bases from J; junction bases left unmatched: 11. The CDR3 is made up of 14 amino acids. CDR3 sequence reads: CSAPRDRGAGTQYF. CDR3 sequence (DNA): TGCAGTGCTCCCCGGGACAGGGGAGCAGGCACCCAGTACTTC.

For this clonotype: Given a much more abundant clone one base away, this may be a read error. The J gene is TRBJ2-7, the V gene TRBV29-1, with TRBD2 matching 14 bases. V lost 7 bases, J lost 7 bases, and 6 bases stayed unmatched. Germline V gene data show CDR1 as SQVTM and CDR2 as ANQGSEA. The CDR3 sequence is 13 residues long. The CDR3 reads CSAGLAGGIEQYF. CDR3 in DNA: TGCAGCGCCGGACTAGCGGGGGGTATTGAGCAGTACTTC.

The table lists this clonotype with many counts. The chain carries TRBV20-1 and TRBJ1-5; D possibly corresponds to TRBD1 (5 bases). CDR1 and CDR2 from the germline V gene are DFQATT and SNEGSKA (reference sequence). Trimming left V 0 bases short and J 6 bases short, with 18 bases between. CDR3 length: 16 residues. The chain's CDR3 is CSARDRRAGKSQPQHF. The DNA of the CDR3 is TGCAGTGCTAGAGATCGTCGGGCAGGGAAAAGTCAGCCCCAGCATTTT.

V is TRBV4-1 and J is TRBJ2-7; 14 bases align to TRBD2. The J call may be in error: the DNA end matches TRBJ2-5 better. The CDR3 runs to 16 residues. Germline V gene sequence: CDR1 MGHRA, CDR2 YSYEKL. This CDR3 is CASSQVGLAGGETQYF. The CDR3 nucleotides are TGCGCCAGCAGCCAAGTCGGACTAGCGGGAGGAGAGACCCAGTACTTC.

This chain connects TRBV7-8 to TRBJ2-4; TRBD1 matches at 7 bases. V lost 3 bases and J lost 7; bases outside the gene matches: 15. Per germline, CDR1 SGHVS and CDR2 FQNEAQ. The CDR3 runs to 17 residues. The CDR3 protein is CASSLRIGQAKGNIQYF. The DNA for the CDR3 is TGTGCCAGCAGCTTGCGGATAGGACAGGCCAAAGGGAACATTCAGTACTTC. Filled out from reference TRBV7-8 and TRBJ2-4, the complete variable domain reads GAGVSQSPRYKVAKRGQDVALRCDPISGHVSLFWYQQALGQGPEFLTYFQNEAQLDKSGLPSDRFFAERPEGSVSTLKIQRTQQEDSAVYLCASSLRIGQAKGNIQYFGAGTRLSVL.

The chain couples TRBV28 to TRBJ2-5, with D uncertain. The V end was cut by 8 bases, the J end by 1 base, with 8 bases between. Germline CDR1 MDHEN, CDR2 SYDVKM. CDR3 size: 12 residues. The CDR3 sequence: CASGVPQETQYF. As DNA, the CDR3 is TGTGCCAGCGGCGTCCCCCAAGAGACCCAGTACTTC.